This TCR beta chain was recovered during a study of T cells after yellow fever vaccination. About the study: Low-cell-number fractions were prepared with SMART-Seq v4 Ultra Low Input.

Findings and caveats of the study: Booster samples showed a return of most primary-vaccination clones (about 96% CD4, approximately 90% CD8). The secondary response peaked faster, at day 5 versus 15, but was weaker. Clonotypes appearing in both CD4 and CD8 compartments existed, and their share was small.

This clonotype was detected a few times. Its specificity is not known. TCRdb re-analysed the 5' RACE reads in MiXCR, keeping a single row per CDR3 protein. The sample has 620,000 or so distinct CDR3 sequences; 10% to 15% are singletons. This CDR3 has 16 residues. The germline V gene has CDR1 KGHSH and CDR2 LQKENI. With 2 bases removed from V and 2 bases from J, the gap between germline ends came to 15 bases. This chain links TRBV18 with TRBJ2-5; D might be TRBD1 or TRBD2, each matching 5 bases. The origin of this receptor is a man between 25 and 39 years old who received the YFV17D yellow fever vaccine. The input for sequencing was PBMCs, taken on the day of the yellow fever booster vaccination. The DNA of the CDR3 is TGTGCCAGCTCACCAGGAAGGGGCAGCGGTCAAGAGACCCAGTACTTC. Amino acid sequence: CASSPGRGSGQETQYF.